This T cell receptor (beta chain) was found in a study of Graves' ophthalmopathy and Graves' hyperthyroidism. Amplification targeted the TCR beta CDR3 regions, with RNA transcripts as the source material. The first-round RT-PCR employed HTBI primers together with the Qiagen OneStep RT-PCR kit. A multiplex PCR was then performed as the second round. MiXCR, applied by TCRdb to the multiplex PCR reads, yields one record per CDR3 protein. Here the sample spans around 670,000 distinct CDR3 sequences, roughly 40% being singletons. This clonotype was seen repeatedly, ten times or more. V shed 5 bases and J shed 6 bases, with 16 bases lying between them. Per the germline V gene, CDR1 is SEHNR and CDR2 is FQNEAQ (reference sequence). The CDR3 contains 15 residues.

The rearrangement links TRBV7-9 to TRBJ2-2; D call uncertain. The sequence was obtained from an adult man with Graves' ophthalmopathy. Sequenced sample: peripheral blood. The CDR3 nucleotides read TGTGCCAGCAGCGCGGTCGGTGGCGGAGCCGGGGAGCTGTTTTTT. Encoded protein: CASSAVGGGAGELFF.